This is a list of T cell receptor beta chains from one sample in a study of PD-L1 blockade in urothelial cancer. TCRdb keeps only in-frame clones here, not all; method: immunoSEQ multiplex PCR. The repertoire holds about 55,000 clones, with approximately 81% as singletons. The source material was PBMCs, sampled around atezolizumab (anti-PD-L1) treatment. These receptors were collected from a man in his 70s with urothelial cancer. The CDR3 runs from the conserved cysteine through the conserved F or W. The D gene is left open where the match is weak. Clone sizes are given selectively: once, few, many, or a class where the clone is expanded.

DNA	CDR3	size	V	D	J
TGCGCCAGCAGCCCCCGGGGGTGGCAGACTGAAGCTTTCTTT	CASSPRGWQTEAFF	-	TRBV5-1	-	TRBJ1-1
TGTGCCAGCAGCGGGGACTTCTACTATGGCTACACCTTC	CASSGDFYYGYTF	-	TRBV6-1	-	TRBJ1-2
TGCGCCAGCAGCCAAGTCGGTAATGAGCAGTTCTTC	CASSQVGNEQFF	-	TRBV4-1	-	TRBJ2-1
TGTGCCAGCAGTTCATTAGAGGTTTCTCAGCCCCAGCATTTT	CASSSLEVSQPQHF	-	TRBV27	-	TRBJ1-5
TGTGCCAGTAGTACCTTTGGGACAGGGTTCACCGGGGAGCTGTTTTTT	CASSTFGTGFTGELFF	-	TRBV19	TRBD1	TRBJ2-2
TGTGCCAGTAGTATAGTAGAGACAGAGCAGTTCTTC	CASSIVETEQFF	once	TRBV19	-	TRBJ2-1
TGTGCCAGCAGCCACGACGGGAACAGGGCTTACGAGCAGTACTTC	CASSHDGNRAYEQYF	-	TRBV7-9	-	TRBJ2-7
TGTGCCAGCAGCTTGAATGGAGGGGAAGATACGCAGTATTTT	CASSLNGGEDTQYF	few	TRBV5-6	-	TRBJ2-3
TGTGCCAGCAGCGTCACCGCCCCGGATAATTCACCCCTCCACTTT	CASSVTAPDNSPLHF	-	TRBV6-5	-	TRBJ1-6
TGTGCCAGCTCACCACCTGGCAGGGCCCTCGGAAACACCATATATTTT	CASSPPGRALGNTIYF	-	TRBV18	-	TRBJ1-3
TGTGCCACTGATCCCTCCGGGACAGCGTCTCGGGAGCTGTTTTTT	CATDPSGTASRELFF	-	TRBV2	TRBD1	TRBJ2-2
TGTGCCAGCAGCTTAGCCGCACAGGGGGAAGATGGCTACACCTTC	CASSLAAQGEDGYTF	-	TRBV7-8	TRBD1	TRBJ1-2
TGTGCCAGCAGCTCCCGGGACAGGAGTCTCTCCTACGAGCAGTACTTC	CASSSRDRSLSYEQYF	-	TRBV7-8	TRBD1	TRBJ2-7
TGTGCCAGTAGTATAGCTGGCACCAGGGGGGCCGGGGAGCTGTTTTTT	CASSIAGTRGAGELFF	-	TRBV19	-	TRBJ2-2
TGTGCCAGCAGCCTCCCCGTCGAGACTGAAGCTTTCTTT	CASSLPVETEAFF	few	TRBV28	-	TRBJ1-1
TGCGCCAGCAGTTCGACAGGGGCGCTAAATCAGCCCCAGCATTTT	CASSSTGALNQPQHF	-	TRBV5-1	TRBD1	TRBJ1-5
TGCGCCAGCAGCCACTTCGACAGGACCCACTCTGGAAACACCATATATTTT	CASSHFDRTHSGNTIYF	medium-sized	TRBV4-3	-	TRBJ1-3
TGTGCTAGTGGTTTGGTAAGTCCAGGGGCCTACGAGCAGTACTTC	CASGLVSPGAYEQYF	few	TRBV12-5	-	TRBJ2-7
TGTGCCTCCCGGGCGGGGGTTGGGACCCCCAATCAGCCCCAGCATTTT	CASRAGVGTPNQPQHF	-	TRBV10-3	-	TRBJ1-5
TGTGCCAGCAGCTTAACAGCAGGGGGCGAGACTGAAGCTTTCTTT	CASSLTAGGETEAFF	-	TRBV7-3	TRBD1	TRBJ1-1
TGCGCCAGCACCCCGACAGGGAGGAACACCGGGGAGCTGTTTTTT	CASTPTGRNTGELFF	-	TRBV4-1	TRBD1	TRBJ2-2
TGTGCCAGCAGTCGGACAGGGGGGGAGACAGATACGCAGTATTTT	CASSRTGGETDTQYF	-	TRBV6-5	TRBD1	TRBJ2-3
TGTGCCAGCAGCCCGTCGCTACGCACCGGGGAGCTGTTTTTT	CASSPSLRTGELFF	few	TRBV7-2	-	TRBJ2-2
TGCGCCAGCAGGGAAACAGGGGGAAACACCGGGGAGCTGTTTTTT	CASRETGGNTGELFF	-	TRBV5-1	TRBD1	TRBJ2-2
TGTGCCAGCAGTGAAATGAACCTCAGGGGTTACGAGCAGTACTTC	CASSEMNLRGYEQYF	-	TRBV6-1	-	TRBJ2-7
TGTGCCAGCAGCACCCGGACAGGTAGGGACTACGAGCAGTACTTC	CASSTRTGRDYEQYF	-	TRBV7-2	TRBD1	TRBJ2-7
TGTGCCAGCAGCCCCAGGGGACTAGCGGGAGGGTACGAGCAGTACTTC	CASSPRGLAGGYEQYF	-	TRBV7-6	TRBD2	TRBJ2-7
TGTGCCAGCGCGGCGGGAGCGGGAGATACGCAGTATTTT	CASAAGAGDTQYF	-	TRBV19	TRBD2	TRBJ2-3
TGTGCCAGCAGCCAAGACAGGGGGAACTATGGCTACACCTTC	CASSQDRGNYGYTF	-	TRBV14	TRBD1	TRBJ1-2
TGTGCCAGCAGCTTGATCGGGGCAGATACGCAGTATTTT	CASSLIGADTQYF	-	TRBV5-6	-	TRBJ2-3
TGTGCCAGCCAACAGGGGAATCAGCCCCAGCATTTT	CASQQGNQPQHF	-	TRBV18	TRBD1	TRBJ1-5
TGTGCCAGCAGCTCTCAGTCACGAGGAGGCACAGATACGCAGTATTTT	CASSSQSRGGTDTQYF	-	TRBV7-2	-	TRBJ2-3
TGTGCCAGCAGCCCCACTAGCGGGAGGGCCCGCGGGGCCAACGTCCTGACTTTC	CASSPTSGRARGANVLTF	-	TRBV7-2	TRBD2	TRBJ2-6
TGTGCCAGCAGCTCCCAATCAGGGGTTGCTGCGCAGTACTTC	CASSSQSGVAAQYF	-	TRBV7-2	-	TRBJ2-7
TGCGCCAGCAGCCTGTTAGTAGCCTACGAGCAGTACTTC	CASSLLVAYEQYF	-	TRBV5-1	-	TRBJ2-7
TGCGCCAGCTCACCCGCGGGGAGCTCCTACAATGAGCAGTTCTTC	CASSPAGSSYNEQFF	-	TRBV5-1	-	TRBJ2-1
TGTGCCACCAGCAGAGATACCAGGACAGATACGCAGTATTTT	CATSRDTRTDTQYF	-	TRBV15	-	TRBJ2-3
TGTGCCAGCAGTTACGGGAACAGGGGACGAGGGGGCTACACCTTC	CASSYGNRGRGGYTF	-	TRBV6-5	TRBD1	TRBJ1-2
TGTGCCAGCAGCTTGGACAGCTCTGGAAACACCATATATTTT	CASSLDSSGNTIYF	-	TRBV7-2	-	TRBJ1-3
TGTGCCAGCAGTTTCGGCCCGGGTAACTACGAGCAGTACTTC	CASSFGPGNYEQYF	once	TRBV6-5	-	TRBJ2-7
TGTGCCAGCAGCCCTAGCGGAGGGGGGGAGACCCAGTACTTC	CASSPSGGGETQYF	-	TRBV6-1	-	TRBJ2-5
TGTGCCAGCAGCTCACATCCACAGGGGGCTAGGGGCTACACCTTC	CASSSHPQGARGYTF	-	TRBV7-8	TRBD1	TRBJ1-2
TGCGCCAGCAGCTTGGAAACGGGGACTGGAAACACCATATATTTT	CASSLETGTGNTIYF	-	TRBV5-1	-	TRBJ1-3
TGTGCCAGCAGCTTCGGAGGGTATTGGGACACTGAAGCTTTCTTT	CASSFGGYWDTEAFF	-	TRBV7-8	-	TRBJ1-1
TGTGCCAGCAGCTTTCGTTTCGGGGGTGGCTACACCTTC	CASSFRFGGGYTF	-	TRBV11-3	-	TRBJ1-2
TGTGCCAGCAGTCGTTCGGGTGTAGGGGCGAACACCGGGGAGCTGTTTTTT	CASSRSGVGANTGELFF	-	TRBV2	-	TRBJ2-2
TGTGCCAGCAGCTTAGGACGTCTAGCCTACGAGCAGTACTTC	CASSLGRLAYEQYF	once	TRBV7-6	-	TRBJ2-7
TGTGCCAGCAGAACGGGACAAAGCACAGATACGCAGTATTTT	CASRTGQSTDTQYF	-	TRBV6-5	-	TRBJ2-3
TGTGCCAGCAGCGTAGGGCTCCGGAGCTACGAGCAGTACTTC	CASSVGLRSYEQYF	few	TRBV9	-	TRBJ2-7
TGCGCCAGCAGCCAAGACCCCCGGGACAGGGGAACGTCCCTAATCGCCGGGGAGCTGTTTTTT	CASSQDPRDRGTSLIAGELFF	-	TRBV4-1	TRBD1	TRBJ2-2
TGCGCCAGCAGTGGCTTTACTTCCTACAATGAGCAGTTCTTC	CASSGFTSYNEQFF	once	TRBV10-1	-	TRBJ2-1
TGTGCCAGCAGCAGCTGGGACAGGGGGATCTCTGGAAACACCATATATTTT	CASSSWDRGISGNTIYF	-	TRBV28	TRBD1	TRBJ1-3
TGCGCCAGCAGCCAAACAACAGGGGGCGGGGAGACCCAGTACTTC	CASSQTTGGGETQYF	-	TRBV5-1	TRBD1	TRBJ2-5
TGTGCCAGCAGTGAAGCAGGCAGGCGACCATTAACAGATACGCAGTATTTT	CASSEAGRRPLTDTQYF	-	TRBV6-1	-	TRBJ2-3
TGTGCCAGCAGCTTGAAGCGGGGGGGCGTCGAGCAGTACTTC	CASSLKRGGVEQYF	many	TRBV11-2	TRBD2	TRBJ2-7
TGCGCCAGCAGCCAAGCGGGGATCCGAGATACGCAGTATTTT	CASSQAGIRDTQYF	-	TRBV4-1	-	TRBJ2-3
TGTGCCAGCAGGGGCGACGGAAACACTGAAGCTTTCTTT	CASRGDGNTEAFF	-	TRBV6-4	-	TRBJ1-1